This TCR beta chain was profiled in a study of CD8+ T cells in alopecia areata. General study findings and limits: It was observed that many expanded lesional clones persisted in scalp and blood during tofacitinib. Clarity of TCR sharing across patients fell short of that in mice, possibly HLA-related.

Treatment noted: oral pan-JAK inhibitor, 5-10 mg twice daily. Researchers gathered lesional scalp punch biopsies and peripheral blood from patients with alopecia areata. Remarks on this clone: The antigen remains undetermined.

Extraction of RNA preceded its reverse transcription into cDNA, which served as the sequencing template. Libraries were prepared by immunoSEQ multiplex PCR; TCRdb keeps only in-frame clonotypes and omits some of them. Among 200,000 to 250,000 clones listed, about two fifths were seen once. This CDR3 has 13 residues. Looked up from germline, CDR1 is SGDLS and CDR2 is YYNGEE. V was pared by 2 bases and J by 10 bases, with 3 bases of the junction left unmatched. The sequence derives from a human donor with alopecia areata. Sequenced here: CD4+ T cells sorted from blood, sampled at week 34, from a patient treated with tofacitinib. The V and J genes are TRBV9 and TRBJ1-6; 7 nucleotides agree with TRBD1. The CDR3 DNA reads as TGTGCCAGCAGCGTCCAGGGGGAATCACCCCTCCACTTT. Protein product: CASSVQGESPLHF.